This entry lists 17 T cell receptor beta chains sequenced from one sample in a study of blood T cell repertoires in COVID-19. Sequencing used immunoSEQ multiplex PCR; TCRdb keeps in-frame clones, though not all of them. The sample has 15,000 to 20,000 clones; roughly 89% are singletons. The sample consisted of peripheral blood. These receptors were collected from a woman older than 75 with COVID-19, enrolled during active disease.

The chain combines TRBV5-6 with TRBJ1-2; the match to TRBD1 covers 7 bases. Germline V gene data show CDR1 as SGHDT and CDR2 as YYEEEE. With V trimmed by 1 base and J by 7 bases, 7 bases remained unmatched. The CDR3 contains 14 residues. The CDR3 DNA follows: TGTGCCAGCAGCTTGCTGGGACAGAAGTCTGGCTACACCTTC. This translates into CASSLLGQKSGYTF.

This clone was counted a single time. V is TRBV9 and J is TRBJ2-1; no reliable D call. The CDR3 loop spans 15 amino acids. V lost 5 bases and J 0 bases, leaving 12 bases between the germline ends. The germline CDR1 and CDR2 sequences are SGDLS and YYNGEE. The CDR3, as DNA: TGTGCCAGCAGTAGACAACCCAGCTCCTACAATGAGCAGTTCTTC. Protein sequence: CASSRQPSSYNEQFF.

Points on this clone: One junction end does not reproduce the germline sequence, and a read error may be involved. The rearrangement uses TRBV7-9 and TRBJ1-1; weak D call: TRBD1 (5 bases). Germline V gene lookup returns CDR1 SEHNR and CDR2 FQNEAQ (reference sequence). The CDR3 has 13 amino acids. The CDR3 DNA follows: TGTGCCAGCAGCCCCGTCCTGGACACCGAAGCTTTCTTT. Translation: CASSPVLDTEAFF.

The rearrangement uses TRBV4-3 and TRBJ2-2; possible D gene TRBD2, 6 bases. The CDR3 sequence is 17 residues long. V dropped 0 bases and J dropped 1 base, with 12 bases sitting between them. The germline gives CDR1 LGHNA, CDR2 YSLEER. The chain's CDR3 is CASSQEVISGNTGELFF. DNA for the CDR3: TGCGCCAGCAGCCAAGAGGTGATTAGCGGGAACACCGGGGAGCTGTTTTTT.

The V gene is TRBV6-5, the J gene TRBJ2-7; 7 bases agree with TRBD1. The CDR3 totals 14 residues. Trimming cost V 6 bases and J 6 bases; bases outside gene matches: 11. From germline, CDR1 is MNHEY and CDR2 SVGAGI. The CDR3 spells CASRRRQGTIEQYF. In nucleotides, the CDR3 is TGTGCCAGCAGGAGAAGACAGGGAACAATCGAGCAGTACTTC.

This chain uses TRBV2 with TRBJ2-2; a weak D match, TRBD1 (5 bases). Germline assignment: CDR1 SNHLY and CDR2 FYNNEI. The CDR3 contains 13 residues. Trimming removed 4 bases from V and 3 bases from J, with 6 bases in between. The DNA for the CDR3 is TGTGCCAGCAGTGGACAGTACACCGGGGAGCTGTTTTTT. Translation gives CASSGQYTGELFF.

The chain couples TRBV6-5 to TRBJ1-1; TRBD1 might be the D (6 bases). From germline, CDR1 is MNHEY and CDR2 SVGAGI. The V and J ends lost 6 bases and 0 bases respectively, with 11 bases between them. This CDR3 contains 14 residues. The CDR3 loop is CASRSTGLNTEAFF. CDR3 DNA sequence: TGTGCCAGCAGATCCACAGGGCTGAACACTGAAGCTTTCTTT.

V and J are TRBV28 and TRBJ1-6; 9 bases fit TRBD1. This CDR3 has 16 amino acids. Trimming removed 5 bases from V and 5 bases from J; junction bases left unmatched: 7. Germline-derived CDR1 and CDR2 are MDHEN and SYDVKM. CDR3 sequence reads: CASSTYGQGHNSPLHF. Here the CDR3 DNA reads TGTGCCAGCAGTACGTACGGACAGGGGCATAATTCACCCCTCCACTTT. Using reference TRBV28 and TRBJ1-6 for the parts outside the CDR3, the full variable domain is DVKVTQSSRYLVKRTGEKVFLECVQDMDHENMFWYRQDPGLGLRLIYFSYDVKMKEKGDIPEGYSVSREKKERFSLILESASTNQTSMYLCASSTYGQGHNSPLHFGNGTRLTVT.

This clone was seen a few times. The genes are TRBV7-8 and TRBJ2-7, with 8 bases that match TRBD2. Looked up from germline, CDR1 is SGHVS and CDR2 is FQNEAQ. The CDR3 contains 15 residues. The junction had 9 bases not matched to a gene; V was cut back by 3 bases and J by 5 bases. CDR3 sequence reads: CASSLWTSQSNEQYF. The CDR3 nucleotides read TGTGCCAGCAGCTTGTGGACTAGCCAAAGCAACGAGCAGTACTTC. Variable domain in full (rest from reference TRBV7-8 and TRBJ2-7): GAGVSQSPRYKVAKRGQDVALRCDPISGHVSLFWYQQALGQGPEFLTYFQNEAQLDKSGLPSDRFFAERPEGSVSTLKIQRTQQEDSAVYLCASSLWTSQSNEQYFGPGTRLTVT.

This sequence joins TRBV5-4 and TRBJ2-7; D not resolved. From germline, CDR1 is SGHNT and CDR2 YYREEE (reference sequence). CDR3 size: 11 residues. V dropped 0 bases and J dropped 5 bases, with 3 bases sitting between them. CDR3 sequence reads: CASSLVDEQYF. The CDR3 DNA sequence: TGTGCCAGCAGCTTGGTCGACGAGCAGTACTTC.

This chain joins TRBV3-1 (or the pseudogene TRBV3-2) and TRBJ2-1; D might be TRBD2 (5 bases). Trimming removed 4 bases from V and 0 bases from J, with 7 bases in between. The CDR3 has 14 amino acids. The germline V gene has CDR1 LGHDT and CDR2 YNNKEL (reference sequence). In DNA form, the CDR3 reads TGTGCCAGCAGCCCTAGCCCCTCCTACAATGAGCAGTTCTTC. Translating it yields CASSPSPSYNEQFF.

The chain is built from TRBV5-4 and TRBJ2-5; a possible D gene is TRBD1 (5 bases). Trimming shortened V by 5 bases and J by 5 bases, and 22 bases separated the two germline ends. The germline V gene encodes CDR1 SGHNT and CDR2 YYREEE (reference sequence). The CDR3 has 16 residues. Here the CDR3 reads CASSRVSAGMGETQYF. For the CDR3, the DNA is TGTGCCAGCAGTCGAGTTTCGGCAGGGATGGGGGAGACCCAGTACTTC.

The CDR3 DNA follows: TGCGCCAGCAGCAGGGGGGGCCAGGATCAAGGCACAGATACGCAGTATTTT. Protein: CASSRGGQDQGTDTQYF. This chain joins TRBV4-3 and TRBJ2-3; maybe TRBD2 (7 bases). This CDR3 is built from 17 residues. Germline V gives CDR1 LGHNA, CDR2 YSLEER. V lost 5 bases to trimming and J lost 1 base, with 19 bases between them.

This chain links TRBV27 with TRBJ2-1, with 9 bases matching TRBD1. The CDR3 length is 18 residues. Germline V gene lookup returns CDR1 MNHEY and CDR2 SMNVEV (reference sequence). Trimming took 3 bases from V and 8 from J; bases not matched to a gene: 17. CDR3 residues: CASSFYGGGTGSAYEQFF. The CDR3 coding sequence is TGTGCCAGCAGTTTTTATGGGGGAGGGACAGGGAGTGCGTATGAGCAGTTCTTC.

The J gene is TRBJ1-5, the V gene TRBV6-5, with D possibly matching TRBD1 (5 bases). This CDR3 contains 15 residues. The germline CDR1 and CDR2 sequences are MNHEY and SVGAGI. The V end was cut by 4 bases, the J end by 2 bases, with 12 bases between. CDR3: CASSSGSGGNQPQHF. The CDR3 DNA is TGTGCCAGCAGTTCAGGGTCAGGAGGCAATCAGCCCCAGCATTTT.

The gene calls are TRBV6-6 and TRBJ1-1; D perhaps matches TRBD1 (5 bases). The CDR3 spans 12 residues. Per the germline V gene, CDR1 is MNHNY and CDR2 is SVGAGI (reference sequence). Deletions cut 6 bases from V and 4 bases from J, with 9 bases between. The CDR3 DNA follows: TGTGCCAGCAGACTCGGGGGCACTGAAGCTTTCTTT. Residues: CASRLGGTEAFF.

CDR3 nucleotide sequence: TGCGCCAGCAGCTTTGTCGTCACCGGGGAGCTGTTTTTT. Protein: CASSFVVTGELFF. The chain carries TRBV5-1 and TRBJ2-2, with D uncertain. Germline V gives CDR1 SGHRS, CDR2 YFSETQ. This CDR3 region has 13 residues. The ends were cut back, 2 bases at V and 4 bases at J, with 6 bases in the middle. Full variable domain (outside the CDR3, taken from reference TRBV5-1 and TRBJ2-2): KAGVTQTPRYLIKTRGQQVTLSCSPISGHRSVSWYQQTPGQGLQFLFEYFSETQRNKGNFPGRFSGRQFSNSRSEMNVSTLELGDSALYLCASSFVVTGELFFGEGSRLTVL.